Below, 26 T cell receptor beta chains from the same sample are listed, as sequenced in a study of blood T cell repertoires in COVID-19. This table comes from immunoSEQ multiplex PCR, and its TCRdb copy is limited to in-frame clones, with some not included. The sample carries just under 350,000 clones, about 86% recorded once. The sequenced material came from peripheral blood. All receptors derive from a man aged 25-45 years with active or convalescent COVID-19.

This chain connects TRBV5-1 to TRBJ2-7; weak D call: TRBD2 (5 bases). The CDR3 extends over 15 amino acids. The germline V gene has CDR1 SGHRS and CDR2 YFSETQ. Trimming took off 5 bases at V and 2 bases at J, with 17 bases between the two ends. The CDR3 protein is CASRGTSGPAYEQYF. CDR3 DNA sequence: TGCGCCAGCAGGGGCACCAGCGGCCCAGCCTACGAGCAGTACTTC.

The CDR3 region is CASSPVGLARTDTQYF. CDR3 DNA: TGTGCCAGCAGCCCAGTGGGGCTAGCGAGAACAGATACGCAGTATTTT. J is TRBJ2-3 and V is TRBV7-2; perhaps TRBD2 as D (6 bases). Trimming removed 5 bases from V and 3 bases from J, with 18 bases in between. The CDR3 sequence is 16 residues long. The V gene's germline CDR1 is SGHTA and CDR2 FQGNSA.

This chain connects TRBV2 to TRBJ1-5; a possible D gene is TRBD1 (6 bases). V was pared by 8 bases and J by 5 bases, with 13 bases between. CDR3 length equals 13 residues. The germline CDR1 and CDR2 sequences are SNHLY and FYNNEI. CDR3 DNA: TGTGCCAGCCACCGGGACATTTATCAGCCCCAGCATTTT. It is translated as CASHRDIYQPQHF.

The chain has TRBV18 and TRBJ1-2, with D perhaps TRBD1 (5 bases). CDR1 and CDR2 (germline): KGHSH, LQKENI. CDR3 length equals 16 residues. Trimming stripped 0 bases from V and 0 bases from J, with 11 bases between. This chain's CDR3 is CASSPPQGRANYGYTF. The CDR3 DNA sequence: TGTGCCAGCTCACCACCCCAGGGTAGAGCTAACTATGGCTACACCTTC.

The chain uses TRBV14 and TRBJ2-1; D possibly corresponds to TRBD2 (6 bases). This CDR3 is 14 amino acids long. V lost 5 bases and J 8 bases, leaving 16 bases between the germline ends. Germline CDR1 reads SGHDN; CDR2 reads FVKESK. As DNA, the CDR3 is TGTGCCAGCAGCTTAGACCTAGCGAGGGATGAGCAGTTCTTC. Translation: CASSLDLARDEQFF.

Only one count was recorded for this clone. CDR3 protein: CASSPSPTGSSNQPQHF. CDR3 nucleotide sequence: TGTGCCAGCAGCCCCAGCCCAACAGGGTCGAGCAATCAGCCCCAGCATTTT. The genes are TRBV5-6 and TRBJ1-5; D may be TRBD1 (6 bases). The germline gives CDR1 SGHDT, CDR2 YYEEEE. V lost 4 bases to trimming and J lost 1 base, with 18 bases between them. CDR3 size: 17 residues.

The chain combines TRBV7-2 with TRBJ2-1; TRBD1 matches 9 bases. The J segment lost 7 bases and the V segment lost 4 bases, leaving 5 bases of the junction unmatched. The length of the CDR3 is 14 residues. Germline V gene data show CDR1 as SGHTA and CDR2 as FQGNSA. CDR3 in amino acids: CASSSGQGRNEQFF. CDR3 nucleotides: TGTGCCAGCAGCTCGGGACAGGGTAGAAATGAGCAGTTCTTC.

This CDR3 reads CATSDVGLLSGYTF. CDR3 nucleotide sequence: TGTGCCACCAGTGATGTGGGACTTTTGAGTGGCTACACCTTC. J is TRBJ1-2 and V is TRBV24-1, with TRBD1 as a possible D gene (5 bases). Trimming shortened V by 3 bases and J by 7 bases, and 14 bases separated the two germline ends. This CDR3 is 14 amino acids long. Germline V lookup: CDR1 KGHDR, CDR2 SFDVKD.

The rearrangement joins TRBV28 to TRBJ2-1; 9 nucleotides agree with TRBD2. The CDR3 sequence is 15 residues long. V lost 4 bases, J lost 4 bases, and 5 bases stayed unmatched. Germline CDR1 is MDHEN and CDR2 is SYDVKM. In DNA, the CDR3 is TGTGCCAGCAGTTATGCGGGAGGGCTGTACAATGAGCAGTTCTTC. Protein sequence: CASSYAGGLYNEQFF.

The J gene is TRBJ2-6, the V gene TRBV4-2, with 7 bases lining up with TRBD1. With 4 bases clipped from V and 5 bases from J, the junction kept 5 bases outside the gene matches. Germline CDR1 and CDR2: LGHNA and YNFKEQ. The CDR3 totals 15 residues. CDR3: CASSLRDSWANVLTF. CDR3 coding DNA: TGTGCCAGCAGCCTCAGGGACAGTTGGGCCAACGTCCTGACTTTC.

The gene calls are TRBV9 and TRBJ2-1; D is undetermined. The V end was cut by 0 bases, the J end by 12 bases, with 13 bases between. The CDR3 has 13 residues. Germline V gene sequence: CDR1 SGDLS, CDR2 YYNGEE. The CDR3 region has the DNA TGTGCCAGCAGCGTAGGGAATAGCAACGCGCAGTTCTTC. Translated: CASSVGNSNAQFF.

The chain joins TRBV6-1 to TRBJ1-4, with a possible D match to TRBD1 (5 bases). CDR3 length: 15 amino acids. V lost 0 bases to trimming and J lost 8 bases, with 13 bases between them. CDR1 is MNHNS, CDR2 SASEGT, per germline. CDR3 DNA: TGTGCCAGCAGTGAAGCAAGGGGAGGGAGCGAAAAACTGTTTTTT. The encoded protein is CASSEARGGSEKLFF.

This chain connects TRBV6-2 or TRBV6-3 to TRBJ2-7, with a weak D call TRBD2 (6 bases). The CDR3 is 16 amino acids. CDR1 is MNHEY, CDR2 SVGEGT, per germline. The ends were cut back, 2 bases at V and 1 base at J, with 15 bases in the middle. The CDR3 DNA is TGTGCCAGCAGTTACGGAGGGCTGGGCGGATCCTACGAGCAGTACTTC. Protein sequence: CASSYGGLGGSYEQYF.

This clone was counted a single time. The rearrangement joins TRBV4-3 to TRBJ2-7; D unresolved. Germline values: CDR1 LGHNA, CDR2 YSLEER. The CDR3 contains 14 residues. The V end lost 1 base, the J end lost 0 bases, and 7 bases lay between the germline ends. CDR3 in DNA: TGCGCCAGCAGCCAAGCGTTCCCCTCCTACGAGCAGTACTTC. Translated: CASSQAFPSYEQYF.

This rearrangement joins TRBV6-6 to TRBJ2-1; a possible D gene is TRBD1 (6 bases). Germline CDR1 is MNHNY and CDR2 is SVGAGI (reference sequence). Trimming removed 5 bases from V and 4 bases from J, with 12 bases in between. The CDR3 extends over 14 amino acids. The CDR3 DNA sequence: TGTGCCAGCAGTGCGGACAGCTTATACAATGAGCAGTTCTTC. This translates into CASSADSLYNEQFF.

The chain has TRBV7-9 and TRBJ2-5, with 11 bases lining up with TRBD2. The CDR3 runs 16 residues. After removal of 3 bases from V and 1 base from J, the junction contained 4 bases not matched to a gene. Germline V gives CDR1 SEHNR, CDR2 FQNEAQ (reference sequence). The CDR3 nucleotides are TGTGCCAGCAGCTTTGCTAGCGGGGGGCTCCAAGAGACCCAGTACTTC. It specifies CASSFASGGLQETQYF.

CDR3 sequence reads: CASSLGQSYNEQFF. CDR3 DNA sequence: TGTGCCAGCAGCTTGGGGCAATCCTACAATGAGCAGTTCTTC. The chain couples TRBV5-5 to TRBJ2-1; D call uncertain. Between the trimmed V and J ends, which lost 0 bases and 1 base, there was a span of 5 bases. This CDR3 region has 14 residues. CDR1 is SGHKS and CDR2 is YYEKEE in the germline V gene (reference sequence).

V usage is TRBV5-3 and J usage is TRBJ1-2; 8 positions match TRBD1. TRBV5-3 falls under the ORF class, with uncertain function. Germline trimming cut 3 bases from V and 8 bases from J; bases unmatched to any gene: 9. This CDR3 comprises 14 residues. The CDR3 region is CARSYGQGADGYTF. The CDR3 nucleotides are TGTGCCAGAAGCTACGGACAGGGAGCGGACGGCTACACCTTC.

CDR3 nucleotide sequence: TGTGCCAGCAGCGCCCAACCCGGGAGGCCTCTCTATGGCTACACCTTC. It codes for CASSAQPGRPLYGYTF. This chain joins TRBV14 and TRBJ1-2; D not certain. Germline-derived CDR1 and CDR2 are SGHDN and FVKESK. CDR3 length equals 16 residues. The V gene lost 5 bases and the J gene lost 4 bases, with 20 bases spanning the gap.

The chain uses TRBV18 and TRBJ1-5, with D unresolved. The CDR3 covers 14 residues. The V and J ends lost 5 bases and 0 bases respectively, with 8 bases between them. Germline CDR1 KGHSH, CDR2 LQKENI. The CDR3 here is CASSSTDSNQPQHF. The DNA for the CDR3 is TGTGCCAGCTCATCTACAGATAGCAATCAGCCCCAGCATTTT.

The CDR3 protein is CASRDSANSPLHF. CDR3 in DNA: TGTGCCAGCAGGGACAGCGCAAATTCACCCCTCCACTTT. The chain has TRBV27 and TRBJ1-6; TRBD1 is a possible D gene (6 bases). The CDR3 is 13 amino acids. V was cut by 6 bases and J by 7 bases, with 10 bases left in between. Per the germline V gene, CDR1 is MNHEY and CDR2 is SMNVEV (reference sequence).

The J gene is TRBJ1-2, the V gene TRBV6-1, with D maybe TRBD1 (6 bases). The CDR3 runs to 13 residues. The V gene's germline CDR1 is MNHNS and CDR2 SASEGT. Between the trimmed V and J ends, which lost 3 bases and 5 bases, there was a span of 10 bases. The CDR3 DNA follows: TGTGCCAGCAGTGACCAGGGGTTGTATGGCTACACCTTC. Its protein product is CASSDQGLYGYTF.

The table lists this clone with a count of one. The chain joins TRBV13 to TRBJ1-2; D is uncertain. V gave up 5 bases and J gave up 2 bases, with 9 bases separating them. Germline V gene sequence: CDR1 PRHDT, CDR2 FYEKMQ (reference sequence). The CDR3 is made up of 13 amino acids. In DNA, the CDR3 is TGTGCCAGCAGCCTCTCGGGGAACTATGGCTACACCTTC. This sequence encodes CASSLSGNYGYTF.

The rearrangement joins TRBV11-3 to TRBJ2-7; 10 nucleotides agree with TRBD1. Germline loops: CDR1 SGHNT, CDR2 YENEEA. With 5 bases clipped from V and 7 bases from J, the junction kept 8 bases outside the gene matches. The CDR3 is made up of 14 amino acids. The CDR3 sequence is CASSNRQGAGEQYF. The CDR3 nucleotides read TGTGCCAGCAGCAACCGACAGGGGGCAGGGGAGCAGTACTTC.

The chain uses TRBV30 and TRBJ2-5; D is ambiguous. CDR1 and CDR2 (germline): GTSNPN, SVGIG (reference sequence). This CDR3 has 12 residues. The germline V and J ends were trimmed by 7 bases and 2 bases, with 11 bases remaining between them. The CDR3, as DNA: TGTGCCTTTACGCGGCAACAAGAGACCCAGTACTTC. Its translation: CAFTRQQETQYF.

This clone was seen just once. The chain links TRBV5-1 to TRBJ2-7; 9 bases are a match to TRBD2. This CDR3 is 18 amino acids long. Germline CDR1 is SGHRS and CDR2 is YFSETQ. V lost 0 bases and J lost 2; bases outside the gene matches: 12. The CDR3 nucleotides read TGCGCCAGCAGCTTGGGAGGGGTTAGCGGGAGAGGGACCTACGAGCAGTACTTC. Its protein product is CASSLGGVSGRGTYEQYF.